The rows below give T cell receptor beta chains drawn from one sample of a study of T cell responses to AZD1222 COVID-19 vaccine. TCRdb's table, derived via immunoSEQ multiplex PCR, lists solely in-frame clones and lacks some. The sample lists 65,000 to 85,000 clones; around 84% were seen once. This material consisted of peripheral blood, taken on day 0 of AZD1222 vaccination. The receptors originated from an adult in good health. The conserved cysteine and the conserved F or W are not part of the CDR3 here.

v_call	cdr3_aa
TRBV7-2	ASSREGRDEQF
TRBV7-9	ASSLGQGVPEAF
TRBV5-1	ASSFGGYEQY
TRBV7-9	ASSLGGWAEAF
TRBV28	ASSTPTGGTEAF
TRBV3-1/TRBV3-2	ASSQGPERNQPQH
TRBV10-3	AIREPGASTDTQY
TRBV19	ASQGAYNSPLH
TRBV4-1	ASSQEPGNYGYT
TRBV12-3/TRBV12-4	ASSYDTYGYT
TRBV7-9	ASSSGQANQPQH
TRBV6-2/TRBV6-3	ASSYNTNRGVQPQH
TRBV2	ASSPGEYAF
TRBV2	ASRDRGHGYT
TRBV30	AWSVGAGANVLT
TRBV2	ASSEAGSSYNEQF
TRBV3-1/TRBV3-2	ASSWRTFPGKRNQPQH
TRBV12-5	ASRTGGSWGEKLF
TRBV4-1	ASSQVRDANYGYT
TRBV29-1	SVESGDSNQPQH
TRBV19	ASSEDRENTEAF
TRBV14	ASSQNWDSQETQY
TRBV30	AWRAGQYSEQY
TRBV6-2/TRBV6-3	ASSYRGTASYNEQF
TRBV28	ASSSPGRGTYEQY
TRBV7-3	ASSLGQGARDGYT
TRBV18	ASSVTEASGGASAF
TRBV4-1	ASSILQAGGGYT
TRBV7-2	ASSLTGEGQPQH
TRBV7-7	ASSLGAGVAGELF
TRBV19	ASSIVRLRQGSSGANVLT
TRBV3-1/TRBV3-2	ASSQGQLLNTEAF
TRBV10-3	AISPRGGGGVTGELF
TRBV7-8	ASSSPSTGQGETQY
TRBV27	ASSLSGQGGSYEQY
TRBV5-1	ATQPDPREGSPLH